These 18 T cell receptor beta chains came from one sample sequenced in a study of cytomegalovirus exposure and HLA in healthy donors. Libraries were prepared by immunoSEQ multiplex PCR; TCRdb keeps only in-frame clonotypes and omits some of them. Of 120,000 to 150,000 clones detected, 85% to 90% appear once; the ten largest clones hold 8.5% to 9.5%. Sequences were obtained from PBMCs. The receptors stem from a man between 18 and 29 years old in good health and CMV-seropositive.

The V gene is TRBV25-1, the J gene TRBJ2-1; TRBD2 matches at 8 bases. In germline, CDR1 is MGHDK, CDR2 SYGVNS. The CDR3 covers 13 residues. The V and J ends lost 7 bases and 9 bases, in that order; junction bases with no gene match: 8. CDR3 in amino acids: CASTPAGAVEQFF. The CDR3 DNA reads TGTGCCAGCACCCCAGCGGGAGCAGTTGAGCAGTTCTTC. Filled out from reference TRBV25-1 and TRBJ2-1, the complete variable domain reads EADIYQTPRYLVIGTGKKITLECSQTMGHDKMYWYQQDPGMELHLIHYSYGVNSTEKGDLSSESTVSRIRTEHFPLTLESARPSHTSQYLCASTPAGAVEQFFGPGTRLTVL.

The V and J genes are TRBV11-3 and TRBJ1-2; 9 bases align to TRBD1. CDR1 and CDR2 (germline): SGHNT, YENEEA. The CDR3 spans 14 residues. V dropped 5 bases and J dropped 6; count of bases not matched to a gene: 7. CDR3 loop: CASSKNRGHHGYTF. The CDR3 DNA reads as TGTGCCAGCAGCAAAAACAGGGGGCACCATGGCTACACCTTC.

V is TRBV25-1 and J is TRBJ1-1; D gene unclear. The CDR3 contains 15 residues. V lost 4 bases and J lost 5, with 17 bases in between. Germline-derived CDR1 and CDR2 are MGHDK and SYGVNS. CDR3 loop: CASSARGVTTTEAFF. CDR3 in DNA: TGTGCCAGCAGTGCCCGGGGAGTGACGACTACTGAAGCTTTCTTT.

The rearrangement links TRBV13 to TRBJ2-7; 8 bases are a match to TRBD1. CDR1 is PRHDT and CDR2 is FYEKMQ in the germline V gene (reference sequence). The V gene end was trimmed by 5 bases and the J gene end by 2 bases; junction bases not matched to a gene: 5. There are 14 residues in the CDR3. The CDR3 sequence: CASSLGTGAYEQYF. The CDR3 DNA reads TGTGCCAGCAGCCTGGGGACAGGAGCCTACGAGCAGTACTTC.

This clone was seen more than once but under ten times. This rearrangement joins TRBV2 to TRBJ2-7, with 8 bases that match TRBD1. The junction had 11 bases not matched to a gene; V was cut back by 0 bases and J by 4 bases. CDR1 and CDR2 from the germline V gene are SNHLY and FYNNEI. The CDR3 sequence is 17 residues long. The CDR3 loop is CASSEAGFGTGTYEQYF. CDR3 nucleotides: TGTGCCAGCAGTGAAGCGGGTTTCGGGACAGGCACGTACGAGCAGTACTTC.

The chain uses TRBV4-1 and TRBJ1-2, with 10 positions matching TRBD1. This CDR3 comprises 14 residues. Germline V gives CDR1 MGHRA, CDR2 YSYEKL. The ends lost 1 base at V and 7 bases at J; junction bases unmatched: 3. The CDR3 spells CASSQATGGTGYTF. In nucleotides, the CDR3 is TGCGCCAGCAGCCAAGCGACAGGGGGCACTGGCTACACCTTC.

The genes are TRBV6-1 and TRBJ1-1, with D hard to call. Trimming took off 4 bases at V and 5 bases at J, with 11 bases between the two ends. Germline V gene lookup returns CDR1 MNHNS and CDR2 SASEGT. This CDR3 has 13 residues. In DNA, the CDR3 is TGTGCCAGCAGTGTAGAGCGAAGAACTGAAGCTTTCTTT. Its translation: CASSVERRTEAFF.

This clone was seen a handful of times. V usage is TRBV19 and J usage is TRBJ2-2, with D possibly being TRBD2 (6 bases). V gave up 7 bases and J gave up 0 bases, with 9 bases separating them. CDR1 is LNHDA and CDR2 is SQIVND in the germline V gene (reference sequence). The CDR3 spans 14 residues. The CDR3 here is CASTSGANTGELFF. The CDR3 DNA is TGTGCCAGTACATCGGGAGCGAACACCGGGGAGCTGTTTTTT.

In its sample, this clone was seen once. The chain recombines TRBV18 with TRBJ1-6; 8 nucleotides match TRBD1. Trimming at V came to 3 bases and at J to 7 bases, leaving 11 bases not matched to a gene. Per the germline V gene, CDR1 is KGHSH and CDR2 is LQKENI. The CDR3 covers 17 residues. CDR3 sequence reads: CASSPQGQGTSNSPLHF. The DNA for the CDR3 is TGTGCCAGCTCACCTCAAGGACAGGGAACGTCGAATTCACCCCTCCACTTT.

V is TRBV19 and J is TRBJ2-1, with 9 bases fitting TRBD2. This CDR3 contains 12 residues. V lost 10 bases and J lost 5; bases outside the gene matches: 3. Germline CDR1 and CDR2: LNHDA and SQIVND (reference sequence). The CDR3 region has the DNA TGTGCCATCGGACTAGCGAACAATGAGCAGTTCTTC. This gives the protein CAIGLANNEQFF.

The V gene is TRBV6-1, the J gene TRBJ1-2; D gene uncertain. CDR3 length: 15 amino acids. The ends were cut back, 2 bases at V and 6 bases at J, with 16 bases in the middle. Germline V lookup: CDR1 MNHNS, CDR2 SASEGT. CDR3 coding DNA: TGTGCCAGCAGTGAATATCCGGGGAAGGATGATGGCTACACCTTC. Protein product: CASSEYPGKDDGYTF.

This clone was counted only a few times. Just one base apart from a much larger clone, this may be a read error. The chain has TRBV6-6 and TRBJ1-6; 9 bases fit TRBD1. Germline V gene data show CDR1 as MNHNY and CDR2 as SVGAGI (reference sequence). This CDR3 spans 13 amino acids. V shed 6 bases, J shed 9 bases, and the junction held 3 bases outside the gene matches. CDR3 nucleotides: TGTGCCAGCAGCGGACAGGGGACTTCACCCCTCCACTTT. Residues: CASSGQGTSPLHF.

The rearrangement uses TRBV7-6 and TRBJ1-5; unclear D gene. The V end was cut by 1 base, the J end by 1 base, with 8 bases between. The CDR3 length is 15 residues. The V gene's germline CDR1 is SGHVS and CDR2 FNYEAQ. CDR3 sequence (DNA): TGTGCCAGCAGCTTAGATTCGGGGAGCAATCAGCCCCAGCATTTT. This codes for CASSLDSGSNQPQHF. The variable domain in full, with the rest retrieved from reference TRBV7-6 and TRBJ1-5, is GAGVSQSPRYKVTKRGQDVALRCDPISGHVSLYWYRQALGQGPEFLTYFNYEAQQDKSGLPNDRFSAERPEGSISTLTIQRTEQRDSAMYRCASSLDSGSNQPQHFGDGTRLSIL.

This clone was seen a single time. J is TRBJ2-7 and V is TRBV9, with D possibly TRBD2 on 5 matching bases. Germline V gene lookup returns CDR1 SGDLS and CDR2 YYNGEE. Deletions cut 0 bases from V and 6 bases from J, with 13 bases between. The CDR3 is made up of 14 amino acids. The CDR3 spells CASSVDLTAGEQYF. CDR3 bases: TGTGCCAGCAGCGTAGATCTGACGGCGGGCGAGCAGTACTTC.

V and J are TRBV11-2 and TRBJ1-2; 7 nucleotides agree with TRBD1. The CDR3 contains 17 residues. V trimming: 2 bases; J trimming: 6 bases; junction bases outside the gene matches: 15. CDR1 is SGHAT, CDR2 FQNNGV, per germline. CDR3 coding DNA: TGTGCCAGCAGCTTATCCGCCGCGACAGGGATTCAGCATGGCTACACCTTC. It encodes CASSLSAATGIQHGYTF.

The chain links TRBV10-2 to TRBJ2-3, with D possibly matching TRBD1 (5 bases). Trimming stripped 6 bases from V and 6 bases from J, with 16 bases between. This CDR3 region has 14 residues. Germline V gene lookup returns CDR1 WSHSY and CDR2 SAAADI. In nucleotides, the CDR3 is TGCGCCAGCAGCTCGTTGGGGCAAGTTGATACGCAGTATTTT. It yields the protein CASSSLGQVDTQYF.

The rearrangement joins TRBV5-1 to TRBJ1-6; maybe TRBD1 (6 bases). This CDR3 has 20 residues. The germline V gene has CDR1 SGHRS and CDR2 YFSETQ. The V gene lost 0 bases and the J gene lost 0 bases, with 19 bases spanning the gap. CDR3 DNA: TGCGCCAGCAGCTTGGGGCTGGGACACCAGTCGAGCTCCTATAATTCACCCCTCCACTTT. Protein sequence: CASSLGLGHQSSSYNSPLHF.

On this clone itself: Germline and junction disagree at one end, which may indicate a read error. This chain connects TRBV5-1 to TRBJ2-7; weak D call: TRBD1 (5 bases). This CDR3 region has 14 residues. Per germline, CDR1 SGHRS and CDR2 YFSETQ. The DNA for the CDR3 is TGCGCCAGCAGTTTGGACAACCCCTCCTACGAGCAGTACTTC. This codes for CASSLDNPSYEQYF.